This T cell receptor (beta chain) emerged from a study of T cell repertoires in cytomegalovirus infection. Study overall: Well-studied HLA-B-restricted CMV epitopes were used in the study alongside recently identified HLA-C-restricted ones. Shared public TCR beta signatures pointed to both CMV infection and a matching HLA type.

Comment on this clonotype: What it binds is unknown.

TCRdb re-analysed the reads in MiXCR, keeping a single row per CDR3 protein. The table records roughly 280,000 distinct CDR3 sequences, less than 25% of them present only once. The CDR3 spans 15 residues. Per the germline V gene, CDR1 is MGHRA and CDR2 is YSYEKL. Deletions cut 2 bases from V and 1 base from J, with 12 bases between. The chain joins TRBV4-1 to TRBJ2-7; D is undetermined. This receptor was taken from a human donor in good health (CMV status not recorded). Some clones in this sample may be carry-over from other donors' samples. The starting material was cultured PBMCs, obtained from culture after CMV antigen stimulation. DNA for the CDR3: TGCGCCAGCAGCCAAATGATGGCCACGTCCTACGAGCAGTACTTC. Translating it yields CASSQMMATSYEQYF.